This T cell receptor (beta chain) emerged from a study of blood T cell repertoires in COVID-19. Across the whole study: Sites across the United States, Italy and Spain contributed samples from acute and convalescent COVID-19. From T cells, B-cell-depleted T cells, or PBMCs came the material, which was cDNA or gDNA.

Original methodology: Quantification of nucleated cells was approximated via reference gene primer amplification. TCRdb's table, derived via immunoSEQ multiplex PCR, lists solely in-frame clones and lacks some. The V and J calls and clone size were taken over from that table, and D and trimming were inferred from the DNA. Seen here are 190,000 or so clones, around 80% observed once, and the top ten hold around 11%. Enrollment of patients from Seattle took place during active infection, with longitudinal follow-up. Sequencing input: peripheral blood. The sequence was collected from an elderly woman with COVID-19, enrolled during active disease.

The CDR3 DNA is TGTGCCAGCAGCCCCCTCGGAGGGGCTAGCACAGATACGCAGTATTTT. This sequence encodes CASSPLGGASTDTQYF. The rearrangement joins TRBV5-6 to TRBJ2-3; possibly TRBD2 for D (6 bases). Germline values: CDR1 SGHDT, CDR2 YYEEEE. This CDR3 region has 16 residues. The germline V and J ends were trimmed by 4 bases and 0 bases, with 15 bases remaining between them.